The present T cell receptor (beta chain) was sequenced within a study of shared clonotypes between healthy human individuals. As for the study in general: Three CD4 naive, three CD4 memory, two CD8 naive and one CD8 memory plate were used per donor.

Germline values: CDR1 SQVTM, CDR2 ANQGSEA. This CDR3 is built from 13 residues. Trimming took 3 bases from V and 4 from J, leaving 13 bases between them. Profiled with immunoSEQ multiplex PCR; TCRdb holds only in-frame clones, not every one. This table has 1.5 million to 2.5 million clones, roughly 94% appearing once. The naive CD8 population came from CD45RO-negative cells selected for CCR7, without terminally differentiated effector memory CD45RA+ cells. Only Caucasian adults living in Nashville, Tennessee made up the donor group. Specimen: naive CD8+ T cells sorted from blood. The chain uses TRBV29-1 and TRBJ2-7; D unclear. The receptor was derived from a man aged 18 to 29 in good health. The CDR3 protein is CSVEGPEEYEQYF. The CDR3 DNA follows: TGCAGCGTTGAGGGTCCGGAAGAGTACGAGCAGTACTTC.